The entry below gives a single T cell receptor beta chain sequence along with its context. Its antigen specificity is not known. Base qualities were left out, and no much larger clone turns up one base away. The data stem from a study of cytotoxic CD8 clonotypes in ibrutinib-treated CLL (dated by TCRdb to the early 2020s). Concerning the study at large: The cohort was composed of approximately 11 relapsed/refractory and fewer than 16 treatment-naive patients; IGHV unmutated status was identified in 17 to 18 patients. Partial responses were observed in roughly 24 patients and complete responses in 2; after a median follow-up of 68 months, remission was maintained in approximately 14 patients and progression was observed in some 12. Samples at response were collected after a median of about twelve months of treatment, with a range of 6 to 36 months. On average, each sample had approximately 260,000 productive templates and almost 95,000 productive rearrangements. Longitudinal samples were obtainable from about 30% of the 86 participants in the trial. Cryopreserved peripheral blood mononuclear cells were collected before treatment, at response, and at either disease progression or sustained remission. Patients were still on ibrutinib when every remission and progressive disease sample was collected. General study outcomes and caveats: Baseline clonality was found to be higher than that of age-matched healthy donors and was strongly correlated with circulating CD8+ T-cell counts. Sustained-remission and progressing patients did not have matched sampling times, and lymph node repertoires were not examined. Public clonotypes were rare and either shrank or stayed stable during treatment, and the rise in clonality at ibrutinib response reflected expansion of private clonotypes. An increase in clonality was observed at ibrutinib response, with clonality remaining stable during sustained remission and falling back toward baseline at progression.

Each clonotype received, on average, around 10x coverage in deep resolution sequencing performed on a MiSeq, where the target depth lay between 1 in 1 million and 1 in 200,000 T cells. The immunoSEQ hsTCRB Kit was used to generate TCR beta libraries. The study's processing was this. Data were analyzed with ImmunoSEQ Data Assistant and ImmunoSEQ Analyzer, with V, D and J genes assigned per IMGT definitions. Clonality, with values ranging from 0 to 1, was calculated as one minus the normalized Shannon entropy of productive rearrangement frequencies. Public clonotype analysis was restricted to overrepresented clonotypes comprising at least 0.05% of each patient's repertoire. About twelve repertoires from age-matched healthy donors, obtained from immuneACCESS, served as clonality controls. TCRdb limited this immuneACCESS table to in-frame rearrangements with V and J called. A share of clones is missing; checked studies link under half to unresolved V genes, and the rest is unexplained. The V and J calls and clone size were taken over from that table, and D and trimming were inferred from the DNA. The sample includes some 93,000 clones, with 60% to 80% observed a single time. About 34% of the sample goes to the ten largest clones.

The time point label, as the study defines it: more than 10 months on ibrutinib. For TCR beta library preparation, 2 to 2.5 micrograms of genomic DNA were isolated from cryopreserved PBMCs. High-throughput TCR beta sequencing was performed on longitudinal blood samples from CLL patients receiving ibrutinib monotherapy. The patients were enrolled in a single-center, open-label phase 2 trial of ibrutinib monotherapy. This sequence originates from a human donor with chronic lymphocytic leukemia. This specimen was PBMCs, taken after 12 months of ibrutinib treatment.

The DNA sequence follows: TGCAGCGTAAAAGGGGGCTCTAACATCATGGGGGAGCTGTTTTTT. This translates into CSVKGGSNIMGELFF. The chain couples TRBV29-1 to TRBJ2-2, with 7 central nucleotides matching TRBD1. CDR1 SQVTM and CDR2 ANQGSEA are derived from the germline V gene. Trimmed from V: 6 bases; trimmed from J: 8 bases; junction bases lacking a gene match: 15. The CDR3 has 15 amino acids, counting the end cysteine and phenylalanine. Here the CDR3 DNA is all that survives: 45 bases in frame from base 1.